These 25 T cell receptor beta chains share one sample of origin, sequenced in a study of blood T cell repertoires in COVID-19. The assay was immunoSEQ multiplex PCR, and TCRdb's table has in-frame clones only and misses some. The sample holds about 220,000 clones; 75% to 90% are singletons and the top ten take 2.2%. Sequenced: peripheral blood. Every receptor here comes from a man aged 25-40 years who had recovered from COVID-19.

This chain links TRBV30 with TRBJ2-3, with 8 bases that match TRBD2. Germline CDR1 GTSNPN, CDR2 SVGIG (reference sequence). V was pared by 0 bases and J by 1 base, with 0 bases of the junction left unmatched. The CDR3 spans 14 residues. For the CDR3, the DNA is TGTGCCTGGAGTGTAGCGGGGGGCACAGATACGCAGTATTTT. This gives the protein CAWSVAGGTDTQYF.

The J gene is TRBJ2-3, the V gene TRBV6-2 or TRBV6-3; TRBD2 agrees at 9 bases. Germline V gene lookup returns CDR1 MNHEY and CDR2 SVGEGT. V lost 2 bases, J lost 3 bases, and 9 bases stayed unmatched. This CDR3 is 17 amino acids long. Here the CDR3 DNA reads TGTGCCAGCAGTTACCCCAGTAAGCGGGGGGTAACAGATACGCAGTATTTT. It translates to CASSYPSKRGVTDTQYF.

This chain joins TRBV10-3 and TRBJ2-2; D may be TRBD2 (6 bases). Germline V gene data show CDR1 as ENHRY and CDR2 as SYGVKD. Trimming shortened V by 2 bases and J by 1 base, and 8 bases separated the two germline ends. The CDR3 consists of 15 residues. Written as DNA, the CDR3 is TGTGCCATCAGTGAGCCGCGGGGGAACACCGGGGAGCTGTTTTTT. Translating gives CAISEPRGNTGELFF.

This clone was counted a single time. V usage is TRBV29-1 and J usage is TRBJ2-7, with unresolved D. Trimming cost V 5 bases and J 2 bases, with 13 bases left between them. Per germline, CDR1 SQVTM and CDR2 ANQGSEA. CDR3 length equals 13 residues. CDR3 DNA: TGCAGCGTTTCACGGGTCGGAGCCTACGAGCAGTACTTC. Amino acids: CSVSRVGAYEQYF.

The chain uses TRBV30 and TRBJ2-5, with 9 bases identical to TRBD1. The CDR3 covers 14 residues. Germline V gene sequence: CDR1 GTSNPN, CDR2 SVGIG (reference sequence). V was clipped by 4 bases and J by 5 bases; unmatched bases: 8. CDR3 nucleotides: TGTGCCTGGACTATGGACAGGGGTTTTGAGACCCAGTACTTC. Protein: CAWTMDRGFETQYF.

The chain has TRBV2 and TRBJ1-5; the D is unclear. CDR3 length: 13 amino acids. Germline lookup yields CDR1 SNHLY and CDR2 FYNNEI. Trimming cost V 7 bases and J 4 bases, with 11 bases left between them. The DNA of the CDR3 is TGTGCCAGCATTCCAGGCCTGAATCAGCCCCAGCATTTT. It encodes CASIPGLNQPQHF.

This chain uses TRBV3-1 (or the pseudogene TRBV3-2) with TRBJ2-2; 9 bases match TRBD2. V was clipped by 4 bases and J by 5 bases; unmatched bases: 5. The CDR3 has 15 amino acids. Germline CDR1 is LGHDT and CDR2 is YNNKEL (reference sequence). CDR3 in amino acids: CASSLLLAGTGELFF. CDR3 DNA sequence: TGTGCCAGCAGCCTTCTCCTAGCGGGGACCGGGGAGCTGTTTTTT.

This chain's CDR3 is CASSRTGQSGNTIYF. The CDR3 coding sequence is TGCGCCAGCAGCCGGACAGGGCAATCCGGAAACACCATATATTTT. The V and J genes are TRBV4-3 and TRBJ1-3; 8 nucleotides agree with TRBD1. CDR3 length: 15 residues. The V segment lost 4 bases and the J segment 4 bases; nucleotides outside the gene matches: 6. The germline CDR1 and CDR2 sequences are LGHNA and YSLEER.

The chain joins TRBV2 to TRBJ1-2, with 7 bases matching TRBD1. Trimming took 5 bases from V and 7 from J; bases not matched to a gene: 7. The CDR3 consists of 13 residues. Germline V gene lookup returns CDR1 SNHLY and CDR2 FYNNEI. This chain's CDR3 is CASSPTGASGYTF. CDR3 DNA: TGTGCCAGCAGTCCTACAGGGGCTAGTGGCTACACCTTC. The complete variable domain, with remaining parts taken from reference TRBV2 and TRBJ1-2, reads EPEVTQTPSHQVTQMGQEVILRCVPISNHLYFYWYRQILGQKVEFLVSFYNNEISEKSEIFDDQFSVERPDGSNFTLKIRSTKLEDSAMYFCASSPTGASGYTFGSGTRLTVV.

The rearrangement links TRBV9 to TRBJ1-2; D is uncertain. Germline CDR1 and CDR2: SGDLS and YYNGEE. The CDR3 is made up of 12 amino acids. Trimming removed 7 bases at V and 0 bases at J, with 7 bases between. The CDR3 nucleotides are TGTGCCAGCGGTGGCACTAACTATGGCTACACCTTC. This translates into CASGGTNYGYTF.

CDR3 in DNA: TGTGCCAGCTCACCACAGGGGGTTCACACCGGGGAGCTGTTTTTT. This translates into CASSPQGVHTGELFF. The chain links TRBV18 to TRBJ2-2; D is perhaps TRBD1 (6 bases). The V and J ends lost 1 base and 3 bases respectively, with 9 bases between them. Germline loops: CDR1 KGHSH, CDR2 LQKENI. There are 15 residues in the CDR3.

V usage is TRBV5-4 and J usage is TRBJ2-1, with 12 bases fitting TRBD1. The J segment lost 10 bases and the V segment lost 4 bases, leaving 6 bases of the junction unmatched. Germline loops: CDR1 SGHNT, CDR2 YYREEE (reference sequence). The CDR3 is 14 amino acids. The CDR3 spells CASSGTGGAYEQFF. DNA for the CDR3: TGTGCCAGCAGCGGGACAGGGGGCGCGTACGAGCAGTTCTTC.

V is TRBV5-6 and J is TRBJ1-1; D not certain. V was shortened by 4 bases and J by 2 bases, with 12 bases between the two germline ends. From germline, CDR1 is SGHDT and CDR2 YYEEEE. The CDR3 has 14 residues. The CDR3 DNA is TGTGCCAGCAGCCCCCCTGAGGGAAACACTGAAGCTTTCTTT. This sequence encodes CASSPPEGNTEAFF.

The chain uses TRBV5-6 and TRBJ2-7; the D is unclear. V lost 2 bases and J lost 0, with 9 bases in between. From germline, CDR1 is SGHDT and CDR2 YYEEEE. The CDR3 is made up of 14 amino acids. CDR3: CASSFVARSYEQYF. The CDR3 bases are TGTGCCAGCAGCTTTGTGGCCCGCTCCTACGAGCAGTACTTC.

The genes are TRBV6-2 or TRBV6-3 and TRBJ2-5; D unclear. The CDR3 consists of 11 residues. Between the trimmed V and J ends, which lost 4 bases and 5 bases, there was a span of 5 bases. Germline-derived CDR1 and CDR2 are MNHEY and SVGEGT. The CDR3 region has the DNA TGTGCCAGCAGTTTCGGGGAGACCCAGTACTTC. Protein sequence: CASSFGETQYF.

The chain couples TRBV18 to TRBJ1-1; D is ambiguous. The germline V gene encodes CDR1 KGHSH and CDR2 LQKENI. This CDR3 spans 15 amino acids. The germline V and J ends were trimmed by 5 bases and 1 base, with 14 bases remaining between them. The CDR3 DNA is TGTGCCAGCTCAACGAACGCGGCCTCGAACACTGAAGCTTTCTTT. It translates to CASSTNAASNTEAFF.

This chain connects TRBV10-3 to TRBJ2-7; a weak D match, TRBD2 (5 bases). Germline loops: CDR1 ENHRY, CDR2 SYGVKD. The V end was cut by 3 bases, the J end by 7 bases, with 13 bases between. This CDR3 is built from 13 residues. The CDR3 DNA reads as TGTGCCATCAGTGAAATCGGAGGACGAGAGCAGTACTTC. Amino acid sequence: CAISEIGGREQYF.

This chain uses TRBV6-6 with TRBJ2-3; D is possibly TRBD2 (7 bases). Germline CDR1 and CDR2: MNHNY and SVGAGI (reference sequence). V gave up 0 bases and J gave up 3 bases, with 13 bases separating them. CDR3 length: 16 residues. CDR3 in DNA: TGTGCCAGCAGTTACTCGGGGGGGGCTAATACAGATACGCAGTATTTT. This gives the protein CASSYSGGANTDTQYF.

This clone has just one count. The chain couples TRBV7-9 to TRBJ2-5, with D perhaps TRBD1 (6 bases). CDR3 length: 14 residues. Trimming shortened V by 5 bases and J by 0 bases, and 10 bases separated the two germline ends. Germline values: CDR1 SEHNR, CDR2 FQNEAQ (reference sequence). The CDR3: CASSPGQYQETQYF. In nucleotides, the CDR3 is TGTGCCAGCAGCCCTGGACAGTACCAAGAGACCCAGTACTTC.

This chain connects TRBV7-2 to TRBJ2-7, with D possibly being TRBD1 (5 bases). This CDR3 is built from 14 residues. CDR1 and CDR2 (germline): SGHTA, FQGNSA. V was shortened by 5 bases and J by 0 bases, with 11 bases between the two germline ends. This CDR3 reads CASSADTLSYEQYF. For the CDR3, the DNA is TGTGCCAGCAGCGCGGACACCCTCTCCTACGAGCAGTACTTC.

The V call is TRBV19, the J call TRBJ2-1, with 9 nucleotides matching TRBD1. The length of the CDR3 is 14 residues. J was trimmed by 2 bases and V by 7 bases; bases with no gene match: 3. From germline, CDR1 is LNHDA and CDR2 SQIVND (reference sequence). The CDR3 DNA follows: TGTGCCAGTAAAGGGGACAGGGCCTACAATGAGCAGTTCTTC. Its protein is CASKGDRAYNEQFF. Full variable domain (outside the CDR3, taken from reference TRBV19 and TRBJ2-1): DGGITQSPKYLFRKEGQNVTLSCEQNLNHDAMYWYRQDPGQGLRLIYYSQIVNDFQKGDIAEGYSVSREKKESFPLTVTSAQKNPTAFYLCASKGDRAYNEQFFGPGTRLTVL.

This chain uses TRBV2 with TRBJ2-3; 9 bases fit TRBD2. This CDR3 is 16 amino acids long. Germline V gives CDR1 SNHLY, CDR2 FYNNEI. V was clipped by 5 bases and J by 0 bases; unmatched bases: 6. CDR3 protein: CASSLRGGESTDTQYF. CDR3 in DNA: TGTGCCAGCAGTTTGCGGGGGGGGGAAAGCACAGATACGCAGTATTTT. The complete variable domain, with remaining parts taken from reference TRBV2 and TRBJ2-3, reads EPEVTQTPSHQVTQMGQEVILRCVPISNHLYFYWYRQILGQKVEFLVSFYNNEISEKSEIFDDQFSVERPDGSNFTLKIRSTKLEDSAMYFCASSLRGGESTDTQYFGPGTRLTVL.

CDR3 sequence: CASSDPGQPYGYTF. In DNA, the CDR3 is TGTGCCAGCAGTGACCCCGGACAGCCATATGGCTACACCTTC. The rearrangement links TRBV6-1 to TRBJ1-2, with D possibly being TRBD1 (6 bases). The ends were cut back, 3 bases at V and 5 bases at J, with 13 bases in the middle. Germline V gene data show CDR1 as MNHNS and CDR2 as SASEGT. The CDR3 totals 14 residues.

The rearrangement uses TRBV15 and TRBJ1-2, with D possibly being TRBD1 (6 bases). The V gene's germline CDR1 is LNHNV and CDR2 YYDKDF (reference sequence). The CDR3 totals 15 residues. Trimming removed 0 bases from V and 4 bases from J, with 12 bases in between. The CDR3 DNA reads as TGTGCCACCAGCAGAGATCTGGACAGCCTCTATGGCTACACCTTC. Protein: CATSRDLDSLYGYTF.

This clone was counted only a few times. The chain uses TRBV29-1 and TRBJ2-7; maybe TRBD1 (6 bases). CDR3 size: 14 residues. Germline lookup yields CDR1 SQVTM and CDR2 ANQGSEA. The ends were cut back, 7 bases at V and 1 base at J, with 17 bases in the middle. This chain's CDR3 is CSATRDRTSYEQYF. CDR3 in DNA: TGCAGCGCCACCAGAGACAGGACTTCCTACGAGCAGTACTTC.